The 5 T cell receptor beta chains below were found in one sample sequenced in a study of regulatory T cells in long-lasting Graves disease. Time point specified: persistent/refractory GD, antithyroid drugs over 5 years with positive TRAb. PBMC RNA served as the TCR library source. iRepertoire HTBI primers and Arm-PCR of CDR3 regions built TCR beta libraries. TCRdb fed the multiplex PCR reads into MiXCR, producing one record per CDR3 protein. The sample holds approximately 290,000 distinct CDR3 sequences; around a fifth are singletons and the top ten take approximately 53%. The sample consisted of peripheral blood mononuclear cells (PBMCs), taken when the disease was refractory, from a patient treated with antithyroid drugs. The receptors were sampled from a female donor with Graves disease.

This chain uses TRBV9 with TRBJ2-7, with no clear D. Looked up from germline, CDR1 is SGDLS and CDR2 is YYNGEE. Trimming stripped 4 bases from V and 6 bases from J, with 14 bases between. The length of the CDR3 is 13 residues. CDR3 nucleotide sequence: TGTGCCAGCAGCACCACATTCAACACCGAGCAGTACTTC. As protein: CASSTTFNTEQYF.

Regarding this clonotype: Sequence at one end of the junction differs from germline and may be a read error. The chain joins TRBV19 to TRBJ1-2; maybe TRBD1 (5 bases). The CDR3 runs 15 residues. Per germline, CDR1 LNHDA and CDR2 SQIVND (reference sequence). The CDR3, as DNA: TGTGCCGGTAGTACTAACAGGATTACTAACTATGGCTACACCTTC. Encoded protein: CAGSTNRITNYGYTF.

The chain is built from TRBV19 and TRBJ2-2; D is ambiguous. V shed 5 bases and J shed 10 bases, with 17 bases lying between them. Germline V gene data show CDR1 as LNHDA and CDR2 as SQIVND (reference sequence). This CDR3 is built from 14 residues. CDR3 nucleotides: TGTGCCAGTAGTTTCGGACCCCGTGCAACGGAGCTGTTTTTT. Translation: CASSFGPRATELFF.

The CDR3 is CASSPRQGRNNEQFF. CDR3 DNA: TGTGCCAGCAGCCCTCGACAGGGGAGGAACAATGAGCAGTTCTTC. The J gene is TRBJ2-1, the V gene TRBV7-9, with TRBD1 identical over 8 bases. Trimming cost V 5 bases and J 5 bases; bases outside gene matches: 8. Germline V CDR1 and CDR2: SEHNR, FQNEAQ (reference sequence). This CDR3 is built from 15 residues.

This clonotype was found many times. J is TRBJ2-7 and V is TRBV6-1; the match to TRBD1 covers 9 bases. V was clipped by 7 bases and J by 5 bases; unmatched bases: 9. The CDR3 has 14 amino acids. Germline V gene data show CDR1 as MNHNS and CDR2 as SASEGT. The CDR3 sequence: CASTTGDRAHEQYF. The CDR3 bases are TGTGCCAGCACCACGGGGGACAGGGCCCACGAGCAGTACTTC.